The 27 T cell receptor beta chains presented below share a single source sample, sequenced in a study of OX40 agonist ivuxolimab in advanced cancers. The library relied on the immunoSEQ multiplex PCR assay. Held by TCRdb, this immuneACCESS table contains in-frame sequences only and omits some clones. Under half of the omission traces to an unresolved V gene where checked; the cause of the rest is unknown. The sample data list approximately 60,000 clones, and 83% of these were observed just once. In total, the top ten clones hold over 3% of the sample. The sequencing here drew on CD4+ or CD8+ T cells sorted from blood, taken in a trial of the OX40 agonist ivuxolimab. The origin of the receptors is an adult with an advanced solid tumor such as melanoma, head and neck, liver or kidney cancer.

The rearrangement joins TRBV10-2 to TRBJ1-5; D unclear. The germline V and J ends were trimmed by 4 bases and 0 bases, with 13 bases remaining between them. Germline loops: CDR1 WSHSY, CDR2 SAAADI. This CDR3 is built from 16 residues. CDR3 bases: TGCGCCAGCAGTGTTGGTGCCTTTGATAGCAATCAGCCCCAGCATTTT. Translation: CASSVGAFDSNQPQHF.

As DNA, the CDR3 is TGTGCCACCAGCAAGGGGGACGTATATAACTATGGCTACACCTTC. Protein product: CATSKGDVYNYGYTF. This chain uses TRBV15 with TRBJ1-2; the D gene is possibly TRBD1 (6 bases). This CDR3 region has 15 residues. CDR1 LNHNV and CDR2 YYDKDF come from the germline V gene (reference sequence). Trimming pared 4 bases from V and 1 base from J, leaving 13 bases between.

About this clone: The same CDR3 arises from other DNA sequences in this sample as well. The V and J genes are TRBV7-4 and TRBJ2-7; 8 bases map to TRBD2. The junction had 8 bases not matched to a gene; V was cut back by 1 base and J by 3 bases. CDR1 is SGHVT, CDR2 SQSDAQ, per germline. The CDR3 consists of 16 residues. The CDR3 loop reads CASSLEPGGGCYEQYF. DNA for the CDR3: TGTGCCAGCAGCTTAGAGCCGGGGGGGGGTTGCTACGAGCAGTACTTC.

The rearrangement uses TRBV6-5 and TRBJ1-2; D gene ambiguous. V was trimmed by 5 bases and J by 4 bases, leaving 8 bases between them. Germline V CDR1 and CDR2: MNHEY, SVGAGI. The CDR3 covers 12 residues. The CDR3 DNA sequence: TGTGCCAGCAGTGAGGGCCCCTATGGCTACACCTTC. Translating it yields CASSEGPYGYTF.

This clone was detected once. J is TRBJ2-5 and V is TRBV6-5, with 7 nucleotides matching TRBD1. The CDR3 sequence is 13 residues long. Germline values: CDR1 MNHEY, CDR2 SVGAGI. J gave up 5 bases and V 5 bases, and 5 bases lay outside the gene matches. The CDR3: CASSPRGSETQYF. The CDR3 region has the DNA TGTGCCAGCAGTCCCAGGGGGTCGGAGACCCAGTACTTC.

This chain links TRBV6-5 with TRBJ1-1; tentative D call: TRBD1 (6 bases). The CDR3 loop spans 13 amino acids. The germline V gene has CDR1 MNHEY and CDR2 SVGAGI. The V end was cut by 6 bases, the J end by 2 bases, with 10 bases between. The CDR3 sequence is CASRTGFNTEAFF. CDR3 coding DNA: TGTGCCAGCAGGACAGGTTTTAACACTGAAGCTTTCTTT.

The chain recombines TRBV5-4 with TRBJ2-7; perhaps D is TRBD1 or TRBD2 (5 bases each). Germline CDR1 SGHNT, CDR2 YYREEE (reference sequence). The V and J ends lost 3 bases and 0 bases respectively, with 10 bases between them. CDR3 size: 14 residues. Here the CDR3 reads CASSSWDGSYEQYF. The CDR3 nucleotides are TGTGCCAGCAGCTCTTGGGACGGCTCCTACGAGCAGTACTTC. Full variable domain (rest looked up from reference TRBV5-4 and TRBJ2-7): ETGVTQSPTHLIKTRGQQVTLRCSSQSGHNTVSWYQQALGQGPQFIFQYYREEENGRGNFPPRFSGLQFPNYSSELNVNALELDDSALYLCASSSWDGSYEQYFGPGTRLTVT.

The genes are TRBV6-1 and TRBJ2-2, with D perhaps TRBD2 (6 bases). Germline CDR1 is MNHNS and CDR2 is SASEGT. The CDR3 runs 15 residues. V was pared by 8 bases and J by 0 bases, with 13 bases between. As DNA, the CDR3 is TGTGCCAGCGCCGCTAGCGCCGCGAACACCGGGGAGCTGTTTTTT. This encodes CASAASAANTGELFF.

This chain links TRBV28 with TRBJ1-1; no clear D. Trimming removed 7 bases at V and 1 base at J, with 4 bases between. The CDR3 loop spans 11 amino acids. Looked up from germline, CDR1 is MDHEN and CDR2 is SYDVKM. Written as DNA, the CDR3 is TGTGCCAGCACGGAGAACACTGAAGCTTTCTTT. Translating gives CASTENTEAFF.

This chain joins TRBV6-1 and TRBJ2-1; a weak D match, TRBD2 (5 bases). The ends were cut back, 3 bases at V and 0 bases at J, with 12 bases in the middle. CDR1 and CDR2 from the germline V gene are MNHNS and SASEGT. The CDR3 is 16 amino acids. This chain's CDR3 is CASSEPGESSYNEQFF. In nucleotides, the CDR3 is TGTGCCAGCAGTGAGCCCGGGGAGAGCTCCTACAATGAGCAGTTCTTC.

CDR3 protein: CASSPRQGNTEAFF. The CDR3 region has the DNA TGTGCCAGCAGTCCTAGACAGGGTAACACTGAAGCTTTCTTT. The genes are TRBV27 and TRBJ1-1; 7 bases agree with TRBD1. With V trimmed by 5 bases and J by 2 bases, 5 bases remained unmatched. Per germline, CDR1 MNHEY and CDR2 SMNVEV (reference sequence). The CDR3 spans 14 residues.

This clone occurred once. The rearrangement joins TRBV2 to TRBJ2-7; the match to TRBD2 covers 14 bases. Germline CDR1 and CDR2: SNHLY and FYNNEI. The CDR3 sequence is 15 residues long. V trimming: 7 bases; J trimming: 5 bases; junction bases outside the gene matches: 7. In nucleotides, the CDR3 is TGTGCCAGCACCTTGGGACTAGCGGGAGTGAACGAGCAGTACTTC. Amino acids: CASTLGLAGVNEQYF.

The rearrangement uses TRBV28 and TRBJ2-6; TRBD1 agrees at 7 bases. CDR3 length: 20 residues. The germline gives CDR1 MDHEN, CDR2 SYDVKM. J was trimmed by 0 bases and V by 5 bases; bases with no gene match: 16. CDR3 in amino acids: CASSLPPGTVTPSGANVLTF. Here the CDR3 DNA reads TGTGCCAGCAGTCTGCCCCCAGGGACAGTCACTCCCTCTGGGGCCAACGTCCTGACTTTC.

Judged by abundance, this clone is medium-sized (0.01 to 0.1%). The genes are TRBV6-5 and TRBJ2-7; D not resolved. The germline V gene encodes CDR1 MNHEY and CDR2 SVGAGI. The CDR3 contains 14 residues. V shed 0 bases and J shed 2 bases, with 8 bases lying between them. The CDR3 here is CASSYSSNPYEQYF. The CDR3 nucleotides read TGTGCCAGCAGTTACTCGAGCAATCCCTACGAGCAGTACTTC.

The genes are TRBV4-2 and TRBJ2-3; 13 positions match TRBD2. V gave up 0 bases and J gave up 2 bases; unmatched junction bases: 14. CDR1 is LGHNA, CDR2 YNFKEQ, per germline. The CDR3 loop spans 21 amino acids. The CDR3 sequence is CASSQEGNKPGLAGNTDTQYF. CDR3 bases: TGTGCCAGCAGCCAAGAGGGGAACAAACCGGGACTAGCGGGAAACACAGATACGCAGTATTTT.

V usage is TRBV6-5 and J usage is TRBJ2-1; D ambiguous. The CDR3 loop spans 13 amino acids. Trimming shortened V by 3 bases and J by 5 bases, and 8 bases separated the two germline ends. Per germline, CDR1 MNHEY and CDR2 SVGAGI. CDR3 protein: CASSYRRDNEQFF. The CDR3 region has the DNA TGTGCCAGCAGTTATCGAAGGGACAATGAGCAGTTCTTC.

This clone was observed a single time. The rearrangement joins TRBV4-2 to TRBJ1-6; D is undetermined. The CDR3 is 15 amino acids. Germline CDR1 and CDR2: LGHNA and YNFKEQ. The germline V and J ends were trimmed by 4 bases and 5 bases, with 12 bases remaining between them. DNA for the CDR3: TGTGCCAGCAGCCCCAGGTGGCAGGATAATTCACCCCTCCACTTT. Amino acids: CASSPRWQDNSPLHF.

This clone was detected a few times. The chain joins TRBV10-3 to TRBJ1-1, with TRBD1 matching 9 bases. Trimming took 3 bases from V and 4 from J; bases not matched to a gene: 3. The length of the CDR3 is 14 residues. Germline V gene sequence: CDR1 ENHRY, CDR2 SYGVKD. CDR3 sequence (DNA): TGTGCCATCAGTGAAGGGACAGGGTTCACTGAAGCTTTCTTT. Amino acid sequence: CAISEGTGFTEAFF.

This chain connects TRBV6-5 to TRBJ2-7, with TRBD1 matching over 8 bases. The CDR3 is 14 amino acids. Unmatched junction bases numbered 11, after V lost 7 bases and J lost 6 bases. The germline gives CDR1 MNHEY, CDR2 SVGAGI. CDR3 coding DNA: TGTGCCAGCACCCACTTGGACAGGGCCTCCGAGCAGTACTTC. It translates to CASTHLDRASEQYF.

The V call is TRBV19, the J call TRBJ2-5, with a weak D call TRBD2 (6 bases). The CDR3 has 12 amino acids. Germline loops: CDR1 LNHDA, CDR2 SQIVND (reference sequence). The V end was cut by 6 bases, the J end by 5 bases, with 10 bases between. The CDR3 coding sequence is TGTGCCAGTAGAGGAGGAGGGGAGACCCAGTACTTC. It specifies CASRGGGETQYF.

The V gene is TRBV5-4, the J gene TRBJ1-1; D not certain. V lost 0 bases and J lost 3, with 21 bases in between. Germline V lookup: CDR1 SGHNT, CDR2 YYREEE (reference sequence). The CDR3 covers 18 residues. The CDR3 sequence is CASSLVSYTPAVDTEAFF. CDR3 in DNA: TGTGCCAGCAGCTTGGTGTCGTATACGCCCGCCGTAGACACTGAAGCTTTCTTT.

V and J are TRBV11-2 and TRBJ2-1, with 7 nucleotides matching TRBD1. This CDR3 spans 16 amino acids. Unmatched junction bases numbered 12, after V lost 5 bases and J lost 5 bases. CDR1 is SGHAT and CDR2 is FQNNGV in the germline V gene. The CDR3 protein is CASSTLQGIPHNEQFF. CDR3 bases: TGTGCCAGCAGCACATTACAGGGGATCCCCCACAATGAGCAGTTCTTC.

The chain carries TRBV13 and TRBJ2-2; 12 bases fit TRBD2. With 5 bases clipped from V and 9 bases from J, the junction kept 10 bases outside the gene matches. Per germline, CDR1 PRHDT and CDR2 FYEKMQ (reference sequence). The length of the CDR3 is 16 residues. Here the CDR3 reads CASSLGGLAGFRELFF. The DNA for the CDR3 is TGTGCCAGCAGCCTGGGGGGACTAGCGGGTTTTCGGGAGCTGTTTTTT.

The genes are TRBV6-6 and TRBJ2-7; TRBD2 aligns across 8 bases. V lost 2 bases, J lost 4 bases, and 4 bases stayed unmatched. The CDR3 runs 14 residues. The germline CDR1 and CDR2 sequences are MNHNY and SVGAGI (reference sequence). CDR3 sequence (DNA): TGTGCCAGCAGTTACAAGCGGGAGCGGTACGAGCAGTACTTC. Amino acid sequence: CASSYKRERYEQYF.

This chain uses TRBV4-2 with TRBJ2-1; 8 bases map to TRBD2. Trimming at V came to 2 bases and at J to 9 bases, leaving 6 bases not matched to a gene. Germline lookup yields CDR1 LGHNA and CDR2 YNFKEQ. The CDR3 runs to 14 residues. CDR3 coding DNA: TGTGCCAGCAGCCAATCGACTAGCGAACGTGAGCAGTTCTTC. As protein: CASSQSTSEREQFF.

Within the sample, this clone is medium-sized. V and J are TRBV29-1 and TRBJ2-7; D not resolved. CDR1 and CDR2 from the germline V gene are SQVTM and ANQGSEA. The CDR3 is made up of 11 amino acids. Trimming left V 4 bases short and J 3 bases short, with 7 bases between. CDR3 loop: CSVVSLYEQYF. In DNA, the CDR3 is TGCAGCGTTGTCTCCCTCTACGAGCAGTACTTC.

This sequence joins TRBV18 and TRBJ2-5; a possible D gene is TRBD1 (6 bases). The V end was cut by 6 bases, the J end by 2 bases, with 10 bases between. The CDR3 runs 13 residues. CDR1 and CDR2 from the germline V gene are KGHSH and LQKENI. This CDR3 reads CASSIQGQETQYF. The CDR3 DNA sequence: TGTGCCAGCTCCATACAGGGACAAGAGACCCAGTACTTC.